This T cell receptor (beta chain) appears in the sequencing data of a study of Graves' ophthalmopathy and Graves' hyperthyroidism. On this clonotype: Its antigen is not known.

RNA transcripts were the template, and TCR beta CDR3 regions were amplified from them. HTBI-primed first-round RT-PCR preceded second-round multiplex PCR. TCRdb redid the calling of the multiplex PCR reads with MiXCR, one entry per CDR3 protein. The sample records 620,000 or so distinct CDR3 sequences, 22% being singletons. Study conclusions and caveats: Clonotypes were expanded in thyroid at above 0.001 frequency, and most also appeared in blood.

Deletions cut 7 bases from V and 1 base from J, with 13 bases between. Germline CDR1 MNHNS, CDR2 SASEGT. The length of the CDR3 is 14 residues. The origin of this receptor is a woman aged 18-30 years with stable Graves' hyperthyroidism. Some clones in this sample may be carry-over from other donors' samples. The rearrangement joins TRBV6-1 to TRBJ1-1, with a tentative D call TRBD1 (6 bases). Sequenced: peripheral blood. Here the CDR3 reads CASTVDRRNTEAFF. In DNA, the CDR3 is TGTGCCAGCACCGTGGACAGAAGGAACACTGAAGCTTTCTTT.